This T cell receptor (beta chain) was sequenced for a study of blood T cell repertoires in COVID-19. Germline CDR1 is MNHEY and CDR2 is SVGAGI. This CDR3 region has 14 residues. V was cut by 7 bases and J by 4 bases, with 13 bases left in between. The repertoire was sequenced with immunoSEQ multiplex PCR; TCRdb's copy has only in-frame clones and lacks some. This sample has about 59,000 clones, with less than 85% found just once. The sample was peripheral blood. The receptor was isolated from a woman in her 70s with acute or convalescent COVID-19. The chain carries TRBV6-5 and TRBJ1-4, with D possibly TRBD1 on 5 matching bases. CDR3 bases: TGTGCCAGCACCTCGGGAGGGGTTAATGAAAAACTGTTTTTT. Protein: CASTSGGVNEKLFF.